This record looks at one T cell receptor (beta chain) sequence and its context. Antigen: not known. The same CDR3 is also encoded by other DNA sequences in this sample. The germline V gene encodes CDR1 LNHNV and CDR2 YYDKDF (reference sequence). Trimming took 0 bases from V and 5 from J; bases not matched to a gene: 4. CDR3 length equals 17 residues. Separation from the 666-subject first cohort characterized the roughly 120-subject validation cohort, to which the donors belonged. Sequencing used immunoSEQ multiplex PCR; TCRdb keeps in-frame clones, though not all of them. The sample comprises some 120,000 clones, roughly 95% of which are singletons, and 1.5% to 2% rests with the top ten. This sample was taken from a study of cytomegalovirus exposure and HLA in healthy donors. Study results and caveats: First-cohort TCR clusters tended to co-occur in the 120 or so validation repertoires, a later analysis found. Among TCR beta chains, those listed as cytomegalovirus-associated numbered about 160. Despite most TCR sequences being rare, some public TCRs occurred in many donors.

The source of this sequence is a man aged 18 to 30 in good health and CMV-seronegative. The sample consisted of PBMCs. The chain uses TRBV15 and TRBJ2-2; 12 bases are shared with TRBD2. For the CDR3, the DNA is TGTGCCACCAGCAGAGATGTCGGGACTAGCGGGACCGGGGAGCTGTTTTTT. As protein: CATSRDVGTSGTGELFF.